These 31 T cell receptor beta chains came from one sample sequenced in a study of blood T cell repertoires in COVID-19. TCRdb keeps only in-frame clones here, not all; method: immunoSEQ multiplex PCR. The table shows some 150,000 clones, with around four fifths occurring only once. Material for sequencing was peripheral blood. These TCRs come from a man aged 65 to 79 with acute or convalescent COVID-19.

The rearrangement uses TRBV7-9 and TRBJ1-1; D might be TRBD1 (5 bases). Germline CDR1 SEHNR, CDR2 FQNEAQ (reference sequence). CDR3 size: 15 residues. V lost 2 bases, J lost 5 bases, and 15 bases lay in between. CDR3 nucleotides: TGTGCCAGCAGCTTATCGGCAGGGCAAGAGACTGAAGCTTTCTTT. This gives the protein CASSLSAGQETEAFF.

The rearrangement joins TRBV5-1 to TRBJ2-5; the D gene is possibly TRBD1 (5 bases). The CDR3 contains 14 residues. Germline-derived CDR1 and CDR2 are SGHRS and YFSETQ. Trimming left V 0 bases short and J 2 bases short, with 8 bases between. The CDR3 loop is CASSLGQKQETQYF. CDR3 DNA sequence: TGCGCCAGCAGCTTGGGACAGAAACAAGAGACCCAGTACTTC.

This chain uses TRBV6-5 with TRBJ2-7; 7 bases are a match to TRBD2. This CDR3 contains 15 residues. CDR1 and CDR2 (germline): MNHEY, SVGAGI. Losses at the gene ends were 7 bases for V and 3 bases for J; bases not matched to a gene: 12. The CDR3 DNA follows: TGTGCCAGCACCTTGTCGGGGGGTTTGTACTACGAGCAGTACTTC. Encoded protein: CASTLSGGLYYEQYF.

The chain combines TRBV3-1 (or the pseudogene TRBV3-2) with TRBJ1-5; D perhaps matches TRBD1 (5 bases). CDR1 and CDR2 from the germline V gene are LGHDT and YNNKEL (reference sequence). The length of the CDR3 is 14 residues. V was cut by 0 bases and J by 10 bases, with 13 bases left in between. CDR3 nucleotide sequence: TGTGCCAGCAGCCAAGACGGGACCGGGGGTCCCCAGCATTTT. Translating it yields CASSQDGTGGPQHF.

The J gene is TRBJ2-2, the V gene TRBV9, with TRBD1 matching 8 bases. Germline CDR1 reads SGDLS; CDR2 reads YYNGEE. Trimming removed 4 bases from V and 5 bases from J; junction bases left unmatched: 7. CDR3 length: 15 amino acids. CDR3 in amino acids: CASSPRTGKTGELFF. For the CDR3, the DNA is TGTGCCAGCAGCCCACGGACAGGGAAAACCGGGGAGCTGTTTTTT.

The rearrangement joins TRBV28 to TRBJ1-5; D is unresolved. Trimming removed 4 bases at V and 4 bases at J, with 14 bases between. In germline, CDR1 is MDHEN, CDR2 SYDVKM. The CDR3 loop spans 15 amino acids. This chain's CDR3 is CASSSPSHPNQPQHF. The CDR3 nucleotides read TGTGCCAGCAGTTCCCCGAGCCACCCAAATCAGCCCCAGCATTTT.

This rearrangement joins TRBV7-2 to TRBJ1-4; maybe TRBD1 (6 bases). V lost 5 bases, J lost 9 bases, and 19 bases lay in between. Germline V gives CDR1 SGHTA, CDR2 FQGNSA. The CDR3 runs to 15 residues. CDR3 in DNA: TGTGCCAGCAGCCCCCAGACAGGCGGGGGGCAAAAACTGTTTTTT. Encoded protein: CASSPQTGGGQKLFF.

The genes are TRBV6-6 and TRBJ2-2, with TRBD2 matching over 8 bases. There are 14 residues in the CDR3. Looked up from germline, CDR1 is MNHNY and CDR2 is SVGAGI (reference sequence). The ends lost 6 bases at V and 1 base at J; junction bases unmatched: 1. The CDR3 protein is CASRREGNTGELFF. As DNA, the CDR3 is TGTGCCAGCAGACGGGAGGGGAACACCGGGGAGCTGTTTTTT.

This clone was detected once. The chain has TRBV28 and TRBJ1-1; perhaps TRBD1 as D (5 bases). This CDR3 is built from 13 residues. Trimming pared 10 bases from V and 11 bases from J, leaving 23 bases between. Germline V lookup: CDR1 MDHEN, CDR2 SYDVKM. CDR3 DNA sequence: TGTGCCACTTCTAGTGACAGTCTTCAAGACGCTTTCTTT. Protein product: CATSSDSLQDAFF.

This chain joins TRBV28 and TRBJ1-4; 11 bases map to TRBD1. Germline V gives CDR1 MDHEN, CDR2 SYDVKM. The CDR3 is 15 amino acids. J lost 10 bases, V lost 2 bases, and 6 bases had no gene match. The CDR3 sequence: CASSLGQGAGGKLFF. CDR3 in DNA: TGTGCCAGCAGTTTAGGACAGGGGGCGGGTGGAAAACTGTTTTTT.

V is TRBV12-3 or TRBV12-4 and J is TRBJ1-2; the match to TRBD1 covers 8 bases. The CDR3 has 11 amino acids. V lost 5 bases and J lost 8; bases outside the gene matches: 1. The CDR3 spells CASSRQGGYTF. DNA for the CDR3: TGTGCCAGCAGTAGACAGGGGGGCTACACCTTC.

The J gene is TRBJ2-4, the V gene TRBV4-1; 9 bases are shared with TRBD2. CDR3 length equals 15 residues. Germline trimming cut 3 bases from V and 5 bases from J; bases unmatched to any gene: 5. In germline, CDR1 is MGHRA, CDR2 YSYEKL. The CDR3 nucleotides are TGCGCCAGCAGCCACGGATTAGCGGGGGAAAACATTCAGTACTTC. This encodes CASSHGLAGENIQYF.

This chain uses TRBV29-1 with TRBJ1-2, with D hard to call. The CDR3 contains 14 residues. Per the germline V gene, CDR1 is SQVTM and CDR2 is ANQGSEA. Trimming left V 4 bases short and J 5 bases short, with 17 bases between. The chain's CDR3 is CSVVEHSGRYGYTF. The DNA for the CDR3 is TGCAGCGTTGTAGAACACTCCGGGAGGTATGGCTACACCTTC.

V gene TRBV6-5 combines with J gene TRBJ1-2; no reliable D call. The CDR3 sequence is 13 residues long. V lost 6 bases to trimming and J lost 13 bases, with 21 bases between them. Per the germline V gene, CDR1 is MNHEY and CDR2 is SVGAGI. Here the CDR3 DNA reads TGTGCCAGCAGACACAACCCTAAATGGCCTAGCACCTTC. Its translation: CASRHNPKWPSTF.

The V and J genes are TRBV19 and TRBJ1-2; D is perhaps TRBD1 (6 bases). The CDR3 extends over 14 amino acids. V lost 10 bases, J lost 3 bases, and 18 bases lay in between. The V gene's germline CDR1 is LNHDA and CDR2 SQIVND (reference sequence). The CDR3: CATLPQGVDYGYTF. CDR3 in DNA: TGTGCCACCCTACCACAGGGAGTCGACTATGGCTACACCTTC.

The chain employs TRBV2 and TRBJ2-6; 9 positions agree with TRBD1. Germline V gene sequence: CDR1 SNHLY, CDR2 FYNNEI. This CDR3 contains 17 residues. J was trimmed by 2 bases and V by 7 bases; bases with no gene match: 9. The CDR3 sequence is CASTPGQGRAGANVLTF. The DNA for the CDR3 is TGTGCCAGCACTCCGGGACAGGGAAGGGCTGGGGCCAACGTCCTGACTTTC.

The chain recombines TRBV7-2 with TRBJ2-3, with TRBD2 matching 8 bases. V shed 5 bases and J 7 bases; nucleotides not matched to a gene: 11. The germline CDR1 and CDR2 sequences are SGHTA and FQGNSA. CDR3 length: 15 residues. The CDR3 is CASSPRERELYTQYF. For the CDR3, the DNA is TGTGCCAGCAGCCCCCGGGAGCGGGAGTTGTATACGCAGTATTTT.

This chain joins TRBV7-9 and TRBJ1-4; weak D call: TRBD1 (6 bases). The CDR3 loop spans 17 amino acids. Trimming pared 4 bases from V and 0 bases from J, leaving 15 bases between. Germline loops: CDR1 SEHNR, CDR2 FQNEAQ (reference sequence). The CDR3 DNA follows: TGTGCCAGCAGCTGGACAGCTAACCCTTCAACTAATGAAAAACTGTTTTTT. Amino acid sequence: CASSWTANPSTNEKLFF.

The chain is built from TRBV5-1 and TRBJ2-7, with D hard to call. The ends were cut back, 0 bases at V and 5 bases at J, with 15 bases in the middle. The germline V gene has CDR1 SGHRS and CDR2 YFSETQ. CDR3 length: 15 amino acids. The CDR3 sequence is CASSLDLALPDEQYF. The DNA for the CDR3 is TGCGCCAGCAGCTTGGATTTAGCCCTTCCTGACGAGCAGTACTTC.

The V gene is TRBV10-3, the J gene TRBJ2-2; TRBD2 matches 8 bases. In germline, CDR1 is ENHRY, CDR2 SYGVKD. This CDR3 has 15 amino acids. V lost 6 bases and J lost 0; bases outside the gene matches: 3. For the CDR3, the DNA is TGTGCCATCAGCCCGGGGGGGGCGAACACCGGGGAGCTGTTTTTT. Its translation: CAISPGGANTGELFF.

The gene calls are TRBV7-3 and TRBJ2-1, with 9 nucleotides matching TRBD2. V was pared by 5 bases and J by 6 bases, with 8 bases of the junction left unmatched. Germline V gene lookup returns CDR1 SGHTA and CDR2 FQGTGA. The CDR3 has 15 amino acids. The CDR3 region has the DNA TGTGCCAGCAGCCCATCCGGGACTAGCTTCAATGAGCAGTTCTTC. It specifies CASSPSGTSFNEQFF.

The V and J genes are TRBV6-1 and TRBJ1-6, with unresolved D. Per the germline V gene, CDR1 is MNHNS and CDR2 is SASEGT. Trimming left V 0 bases short and J 2 bases short, with 11 bases between. The CDR3 consists of 17 residues. In DNA form, the CDR3 reads TGTGCCAGCAGTGAAGCCCCAAAGAGGGCCTATAATTCACCCCTCCACTTT. Protein product: CASSEAPKRAYNSPLHF.

The rearrangement joins TRBV5-1 to TRBJ2-7, with unresolved D. This CDR3 comprises 14 residues. The germline V gene encodes CDR1 SGHRS and CDR2 YFSETQ. V lost 4 bases and J lost 7, with 18 bases in between. The CDR3 sequence is CASSLNAPLREQYF. In nucleotides, the CDR3 is TGCGCCAGCAGCCTAAATGCACCCCTACGGGAGCAGTACTTC. Complete variable domain (other parts from reference TRBV5-1 and TRBJ2-7): KAGVTQTPRYLIKTRGQQVTLSCSPISGHRSVSWYQQTPGQGLQFLFEYFSETQRNKGNFPGRFSGRQFSNSRSEMNVSTLELGDSALYLCASSLNAPLREQYFGPGTRLTVT.

J is TRBJ2-2 and V is TRBV2, with TRBD2 matching over 7 bases. J gave up 7 bases and V 8 bases, and 10 bases lay outside the gene matches. CDR1 SNHLY and CDR2 FYNNEI come from the germline V gene. The CDR3 spans 14 residues. The CDR3 DNA follows: TGTGCCAGCGGGGGGGTTCTGACGGTCGGGGAGCTGTTTTTT. Translated, it gives CASGGVLTVGELFF. Looking up the rest from reference TRBV2 and TRBJ2-2 gives the full variable domain: EPEVTQTPSHQVTQMGQEVILRCVPISNHLYFYWYRQILGQKVEFLVSFYNNEISEKSEIFDDQFSVERPDGSNFTLKIRSTKLEDSAMYFCASGGVLTVGELFFGEGSRLTVL.

The chain has TRBV28 and TRBJ1-5; TRBD1 matches at 8 bases. The V and J ends lost 6 bases and 2 bases, in that order; junction bases with no gene match: 6. Germline loops: CDR1 MDHEN, CDR2 SYDVKM. The CDR3 sequence is 15 residues long. The CDR3 nucleotides read TGTGCCAGCAGCGATCCGGGACAGGGCAATCAGCCCCAGCATTTT. Amino acid sequence: CASSDPGQGNQPQHF.

The chain links TRBV6-5 to TRBJ2-1; TRBD2 aligns across 13 bases. Germline assignment: CDR1 MNHEY and CDR2 SVGAGI. Trimming took 7 bases from V and 7 from J; bases not matched to a gene: 7. The CDR3 runs to 15 residues. The CDR3: CASNTGLAGRNEQFF. The DNA for the CDR3 is TGTGCCAGCAATACGGGACTAGCGGGAAGGAATGAGCAGTTCTTC.

The table lists this clone with a count of one. This chain joins TRBV28 and TRBJ2-3; a weak D match, TRBD2 (5 bases). This CDR3 is 14 amino acids long. CDR1 and CDR2 (germline): MDHEN, SYDVKM. V gave up 3 bases and J gave up 7 bases, with 14 bases separating them. This CDR3 is CASSFWASMNTQYF. CDR3 bases: TGTGCCAGCAGTTTCTGGGCTAGCATGAATACGCAGTATTTT. The full variable domain, completed using reference TRBV28 and TRBJ2-3, is DVKVTQSSRYLVKRTGEKVFLECVQDMDHENMFWYRQDPGLGLRLIYFSYDVKMKEKGDIPEGYSVSREKKERFSLILESASTNQTSMYLCASSFWASMNTQYFGPGTRLTVL.

This chain links TRBV19 with TRBJ1-2; 7 bases agree with TRBD1. Trimming took 6 bases from V and 3 from J; bases not matched to a gene: 1. The CDR3 runs to 12 residues. Germline-derived CDR1 and CDR2 are LNHDA and SQIVND (reference sequence). Written as DNA, the CDR3 is TGTGCCAGTAGCGACAGGGACTATGGCTACACCTTC. As protein: CASSDRDYGYTF.

The chain carries TRBV5-1 and TRBJ2-5, with a possible D match to TRBD2 (5 bases). V dropped 4 bases and J dropped 2 bases, with 12 bases sitting between them. This CDR3 spans 14 amino acids. CDR1 SGHRS and CDR2 YFSETQ come from the germline V gene. The CDR3 DNA reads as TGCGCCAGCAGCAGAACCGGGGATCAAGAGACCCAGTACTTC. Translating it yields CASSRTGDQETQYF.

This chain joins TRBV3-1 (or the pseudogene TRBV3-2) and TRBJ1-1; 7 bases match TRBD1. CDR1 is LGHDT and CDR2 is YNNKEL in the germline V gene (reference sequence). The CDR3 totals 12 residues. The ends lost 7 bases at V and 4 bases at J; junction bases unmatched: 3. The CDR3 DNA sequence: TGTGCCAGCACCCCAGGGGGCACTGAAGCTTTCTTT. It yields the protein CASTPGGTEAFF.

The chain is built from TRBV19 and TRBJ1-4; 8 positions match TRBD1. The germline V gene has CDR1 LNHDA and CDR2 SQIVND (reference sequence). Trimming removed 6 bases from V and 8 bases from J; junction bases left unmatched: 8. This CDR3 has 14 amino acids. CDR3 protein: CASSQQGVAEKLFF. The CDR3 DNA sequence: TGTGCCAGTAGCCAACAGGGGGTGGCGGAAAAACTGTTTTTT.